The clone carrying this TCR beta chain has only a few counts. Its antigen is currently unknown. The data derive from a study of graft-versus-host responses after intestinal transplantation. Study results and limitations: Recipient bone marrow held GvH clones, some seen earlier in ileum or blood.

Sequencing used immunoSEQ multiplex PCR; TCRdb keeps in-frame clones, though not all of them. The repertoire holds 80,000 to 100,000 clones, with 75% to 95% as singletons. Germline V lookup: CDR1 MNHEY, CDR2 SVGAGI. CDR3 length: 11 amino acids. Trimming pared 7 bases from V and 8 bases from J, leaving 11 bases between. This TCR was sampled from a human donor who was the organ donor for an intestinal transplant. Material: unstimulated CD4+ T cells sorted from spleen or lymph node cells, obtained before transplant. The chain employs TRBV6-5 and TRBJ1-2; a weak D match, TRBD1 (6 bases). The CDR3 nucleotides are TGTGCCAGCAAGTCAGGGGTCGGCTACACCTTC. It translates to CASKSGVGYTF.